Listed below are T cell receptor beta chains from one sample, sequenced in a study of cytomegalovirus exposure and HLA in healthy donors. Generated by immunoSEQ multiplex PCR, the TCRdb table keeps only in-frame clones and is missing some. Of 150,000 or so clones in the sample, approximately 80% are singletons; the top ten hold approximately 3%. The sample taken for sequencing was PBMCs. The receptors here all came from a male donor in good health and CMV-seronegative. The CDR3 runs from the conserved cysteine through the conserved F or W. The order of the fields is V gene, clone size, J gene, D gene, CDR3 protein, CDR3 DNA. A D gene is named only where the DNA matches it firmly. A clone size is listed for some rows: how often the clone was seen (once, few, many), or a class if it is expanded.

V: TRBV13
size: .
J: TRBJ2-3
D: TRBD2
CDR3: CASSPLRPGLADEVTDTQYF
DNA: TGTGCCAGCAGCCCGCTTCGACCGGGACTAGCGGATGAAGTCACAGATACGCAGTATTTT

V: TRBV2
size: once
J: TRBJ1-5
D: .
CDR3: CASMEQGGYQPQHF
DNA: TGTGCCAGCATGGAACAGGGTGGATATCAGCCCCAGCATTTT

V: TRBV28
size: .
J: TRBJ2-7
D: .
CDR3: CASSTFSPFYEQYF
DNA: TGTGCCAGCAGTACCTTTAGTCCCTTTTACGAGCAGTACTTC

V: TRBV29-1
size: .
J: TRBJ1-1
D: .
CDR3: CSVLGGAGSTEAFF
DNA: TGCAGCGTTCTTGGGGGGGCGGGGTCCACTGAAGCTTTCTTT

V: TRBV18
size: .
J: TRBJ1-2
D: TRBD1
CDR3: CASSPFDRGYGYTF
DNA: TGTGCCAGCTCACCCTTTGACAGGGGCTATGGCTACACCTTC

V: TRBV11-2
size: once
J: TRBJ2-7
D: .
CDR3: CASSVVPSTSYEQYF
DNA: TGTGCCAGCAGCGTAGTGCCCAGTACCTCCTACGAGCAGTACTTC

V: TRBV7-9
size: .
J: TRBJ2-7
D: .
CDR3: CASRATGEVSYEQYF
DNA: TGTGCCAGCAGAGCAACAGGGGAGGTCTCCTACGAGCAGTACTTC

V: TRBV5-5
size: few
J: TRBJ1-2
D: .
CDR3: CASSPTGDYGYTF
DNA: TGTGCCAGCAGCCCGACGGGGGACTATGGCTACACCTTC

V: TRBV5-1
size: .
J: TRBJ2-1
D: TRBD1
CDR3: CASSSGTGRYPSSYNEQFF
DNA: TGCGCCAGCAGCTCCGGGACAGGGAGATACCCTAGCTCCTACAATGAGCAGTTCTTC

V: TRBV2
size: .
J: TRBJ1-1
D: .
CDR3: CASSERSSNTEAFF
DNA: TGTGCCAGCAGTGAACGAAGCTCGAACACTGAAGCTTTCTTT

V: TRBV29-1
size: .
J: TRBJ2-1
D: TRBD2
CDR3: CSVETGGGNEQFF
DNA: TGCAGCGTTGAAACGGGGGGGGGCAATGAGCAGTTCTTC

V: TRBV7-3
size: .
J: TRBJ1-1
D: .
CDR3: CASSGGKVTGMNTEAFF
DNA: TGTGCCAGCAGCGGGGGAAAAGTGACAGGAATGAACACTGAAGCTTTCTTT

V: TRBV28
size: .
J: TRBJ1-6
D: .
CDR3: CALQGSYNSPLHF
DNA: TGTGCGTTGCAGGGCTCCTATAATTCACCCCTCCACTTT

V: TRBV25-1
size: .
J: TRBJ2-3
D: .
CDR3: CASTSGRGSTDTQYF
DNA: TGTGCCAGCACCTCTGGTAGGGGTTCTACAGATACGCAGTATTTT

V: TRBV10-3
size: .
J: TRBJ2-7
D: TRBD1
CDR3: CAISSGTGGYEQYF
DNA: TGTGCCATCAGTTCCGGGACAGGGGGTTACGAGCAGTACTTC

V: TRBV4-3
size: .
J: TRBJ2-7
D: .
CDR3: CASSQDWPGSFYEQYF
DNA: TGCGCCAGCAGCCAAGATTGGCCAGGCTCTTTCTACGAGCAATACTTC

V: TRBV27
size: .
J: TRBJ1-2
D: TRBD1
CDR3: CASSWRTGGPAGGYGYTF
DNA: TGTGCCAGCAGTTGGCGGACAGGGGGCCCAGCCGGCGGCTATGGCTACACCTTC

V: TRBV5-1
size: few
J: TRBJ2-7
D: TRBD1
CDR3: CASSSIDRVLSYEQYF
DNA: TGCGCCAGCAGCTCTATAGACAGGGTATTATCCTACGAGCAGTACTTC

V: TRBV29-1
size: .
J: TRBJ1-2
D: TRBD1
CDR3: CSAFTAGGRNDYGYTF
DNA: TGCAGCGCTTTCACGGCAGGGGGCCGAAACGACTATGGCTACACCTTC

V: TRBV2
size: .
J: TRBJ2-7
D: TRBD1
CDR3: CASSEAGQAYSDGPSYEQYF
DNA: TGTGCCAGCAGTGAAGCAGGACAGGCGTACTCTGACGGCCCTAGCTACGAGCAGTACTTC

V: TRBV28
size: .
J: TRBJ2-7
D: TRBD1
CDR3: CASSSPGTGGYEQYF
DNA: TGTGCCAGCAGTTCCCCCGGGACAGGGGGCTACGAGCAGTACTTC

V: TRBV27
size: .
J: TRBJ2-1
D: TRBD2
CDR3: CASSFSGTSSYNEQFF
DNA: TGTGCCAGCAGTTTCTCCGGGACTAGCTCCTACAATGAGCAGTTCTTC

V: TRBV5-1
size: .
J: TRBJ2-5
D: TRBD2
CDR3: CASSLGTSGGETQYF
DNA: TGCGCCAGCAGCTTGGGGACTAGCGGCGGGGAGACCCAGTACTTC

V: TRBV5-1
size: .
J: TRBJ2-7
D: TRBD1
CDR3: CASSSDTGVPSGEQYF
DNA: TGCGCCAGCAGCTCAGACACAGGGGTGCCGAGTGGCGAGCAGTACTTC

V: TRBV6-6
size: .
J: TRBJ1-1
D: .
CDR3: CASSYGESTEAFF
DNA: TGTGCCAGCAGTTACGGGGAGAGCACTGAAGCTTTCTTT

V: TRBV6-5
size: .
J: TRBJ2-7
D: .
CDR3: CASSPEGAYEQYF
DNA: TGTGCCAGCAGCCCGGAGGGTGCCTACGAGCAGTACTTC

V: TRBV6-5
size: .
J: TRBJ2-3
D: .
CDR3: CASSYSTGFTDTQYF
DNA: TGTGCCAGCAGTTACTCTACAGGTTTCACAGATACGCAGTATTTT

V: TRBV2
size: .
J: TRBJ1-3
D: TRBD1
CDR3: CAKTAGTDGNTIYF
DNA: TGTGCTAAAACTGCCGGGACAGATGGAAACACCATATATTTT

V: TRBV5-5
size: .
J: TRBJ2-1
D: .
CDR3: CASSLQRSNEQFF
DNA: TGCGCCAGCAGCTTACAAAGGAGCAATGAGCAGTTCTTC

V: TRBV4-1
size: few
J: TRBJ2-3
D: TRBD2
CDR3: CASSPLDRGDTDTQYF
DNA: TGCGCCAGCAGCCCACTGGATCGGGGGGATACAGATACGCAGTATTTT

V: TRBV11-2
size: .
J: TRBJ2-7
D: TRBD2
CDR3: CASSFLAGLYEQYF
DNA: TGTGCCAGCAGCTTCCTAGCGGGATTATACGAGCAGTACTTT

V: TRBV7-9
size: .
J: TRBJ2-1
D: TRBD2
CDR3: CSSSPRTGGGYNEQFF
DNA: TGTTCCAGCAGCCCACGAACAGGCGGGGGTTACAATGAGCAGTTCTTC

V: TRBV7-9
size: few
J: TRBJ2-7
D: .
CDR3: CASSPPDRKSSYEQYF
DNA: TGTGCCAGCAGCCCTCCGGACAGAAAGAGCTCCTACGAGCAGTACTTC

V: TRBV12-5
size: .
J: TRBJ2-5
D: TRBD1
CDR3: CASGLLPSLGTGVQGTQYF
DNA: TGTGCTAGTGGTTTGCTCCCATCACTCGGGACAGGAGTCCAGGGGACCCAGTACTTC

V: TRBV28
size: .
J: TRBJ1-2
D: .
CDR3: CASSLSGGRGYTF
DNA: TGTGCCAGCAGTCTCAGCGGGGGGAGAGGCTACACCTTC

V: TRBV19
size: .
J: TRBJ1-1
D: .
CDR3: CASMSGWTEAFF
DNA: TGTGCCAGTATGTCAGGATGGACTGAAGCTTTCTTT

V: TRBV5-1
size: .
J: TRBJ2-3
D: .
CDR3: CASSPVGPSTGGQYF
DNA: TGCGCCAGCAGCCCCGTGGGGCCCTCGACTGGTGGGCAGTATTTT

V: TRBV5-8
size: .
J: TRBJ1-5
D: TRBD1
CDR3: CASSLALGGQNSNQPQHF
DNA: TGTGCCAGCAGCTTGGCGTTGGGGGGACAGAACTCCAATCAGCCCCAGCATTTT

V: TRBV6-5
size: .
J: TRBJ1-6
D: TRBD1
CDR3: CASSQADRVNSPLHF
DNA: TGTGCCAGCAGTCAGGCGGACAGGGTTAATTCACCCCTCCACTTT

V: TRBV5-4
size: .
J: TRBJ1-2
D: .
CDR3: CASTSQGPYGYTF
DNA: TGTGCCAGCACCTCACAGGGACCCTATGGCTACACCTTC

V: TRBV2
size: few
J: TRBJ2-2
D: .
CDR3: CASNQGSFGNTGELFF
DNA: TGTGCCAGCAATCAGGGAAGCTTTGGAAACACCGGGGAGCTGTTTTTT

V: TRBV7-3
size: .
J: TRBJ2-2
D: TRBD2
CDR3: CASSLRASGMYTGELFF
DNA: TGTGCCAGCAGCTTAAGAGCTAGCGGGATGTACACCGGGGAGCTGTTTTTT

V: TRBV5-1
size: .
J: TRBJ1-2
D: TRBD1
CDR3: CASSSSLLTGKNYGYTF
DNA: TGCGCCAGCAGCTCCAGTTTGTTGACAGGGAAGAACTATGGCTACACCTTC

V: TRBV27
size: .
J: TRBJ2-1
D: TRBD2
CDR3: CASSSLLPTKLAEKYNEQFF
DNA: TGTGCCAGCAGTTCCCTCCTTCCGACCAAACTAGCGGAGAAGTACAATGAGCAGTTCTTC